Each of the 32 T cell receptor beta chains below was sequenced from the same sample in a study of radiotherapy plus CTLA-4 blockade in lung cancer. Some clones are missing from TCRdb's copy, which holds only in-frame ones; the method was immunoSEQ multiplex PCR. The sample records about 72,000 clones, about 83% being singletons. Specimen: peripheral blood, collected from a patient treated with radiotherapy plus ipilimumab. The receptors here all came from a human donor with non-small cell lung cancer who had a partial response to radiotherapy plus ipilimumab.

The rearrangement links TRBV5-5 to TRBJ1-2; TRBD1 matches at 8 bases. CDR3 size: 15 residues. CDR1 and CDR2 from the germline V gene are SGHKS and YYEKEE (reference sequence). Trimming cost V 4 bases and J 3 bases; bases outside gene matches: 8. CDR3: CASSPRQGRDYGYTF. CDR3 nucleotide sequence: TGTGCCAGCAGCCCAAGACAGGGGCGCGACTATGGCTACACCTTC.

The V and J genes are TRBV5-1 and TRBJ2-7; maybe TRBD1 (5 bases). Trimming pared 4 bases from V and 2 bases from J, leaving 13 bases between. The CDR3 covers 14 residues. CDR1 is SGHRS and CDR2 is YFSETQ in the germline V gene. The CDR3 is CASSTTAKPYEQYF. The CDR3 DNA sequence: TGCGCCAGCAGCACGACAGCAAAACCCTACGAGCAGTACTTC.

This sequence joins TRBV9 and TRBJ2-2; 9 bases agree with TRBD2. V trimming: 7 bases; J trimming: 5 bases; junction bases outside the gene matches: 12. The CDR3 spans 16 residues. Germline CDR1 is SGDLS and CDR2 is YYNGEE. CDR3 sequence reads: CASPEFSGRETGELFF. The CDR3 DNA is TGTGCCAGCCCGGAATTTAGCGGGAGAGAGACCGGGGAGCTGTTTTTT.

CDR3: CASSQTADEKLFF. The CDR3 region has the DNA TGTGCCAGCAGCCAGACAGCAGATGAAAAACTGTTTTTT. The J gene is TRBJ1-4, the V gene TRBV6-5, with D possibly TRBD1 on 5 matching bases. V lost 6 bases to trimming and J lost 6 bases, with 11 bases between them. Germline V gene lookup returns CDR1 MNHEY and CDR2 SVGAGI. CDR3 length: 13 residues.

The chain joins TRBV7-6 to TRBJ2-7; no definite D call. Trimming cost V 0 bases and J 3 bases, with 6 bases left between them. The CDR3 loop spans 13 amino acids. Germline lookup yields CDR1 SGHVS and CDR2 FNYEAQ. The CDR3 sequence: CASSLAALYEQYF. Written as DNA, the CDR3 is TGTGCCAGCAGCTTAGCGGCTCTCTACGAGCAGTACTTC.

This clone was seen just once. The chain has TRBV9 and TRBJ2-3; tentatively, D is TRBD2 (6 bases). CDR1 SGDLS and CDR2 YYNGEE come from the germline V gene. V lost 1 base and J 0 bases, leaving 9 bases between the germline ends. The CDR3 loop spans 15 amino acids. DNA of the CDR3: TGTGCCAGCAGCGTACGTGGGGGGAGCACAGATACGCAGTATTTT. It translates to CASSVRGGSTDTQYF.

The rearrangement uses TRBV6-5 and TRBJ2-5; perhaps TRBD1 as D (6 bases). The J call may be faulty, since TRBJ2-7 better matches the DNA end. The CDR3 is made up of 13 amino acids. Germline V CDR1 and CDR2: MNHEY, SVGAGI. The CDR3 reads CASSRDRFYEQYF. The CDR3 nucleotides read TGTGCCAGCAGTCGAGACAGGTTCTACGAGCAGTACTTC.

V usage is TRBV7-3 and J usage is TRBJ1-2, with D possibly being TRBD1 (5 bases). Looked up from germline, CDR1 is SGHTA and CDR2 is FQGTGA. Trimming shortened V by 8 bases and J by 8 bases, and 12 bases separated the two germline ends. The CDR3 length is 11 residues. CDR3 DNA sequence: TGTGCCAGCGATGGAGGGGCCGGCTACACCTTC. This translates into CASDGGAGYTF.

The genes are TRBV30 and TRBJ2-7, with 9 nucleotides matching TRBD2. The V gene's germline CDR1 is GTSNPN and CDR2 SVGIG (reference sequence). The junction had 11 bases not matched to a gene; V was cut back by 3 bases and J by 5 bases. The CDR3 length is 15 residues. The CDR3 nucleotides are TGTGCCTGGAGGGGGTTAGCGGGAGCCGTGAACGAGCAGTACTTC. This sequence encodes CAWRGLAGAVNEQYF.

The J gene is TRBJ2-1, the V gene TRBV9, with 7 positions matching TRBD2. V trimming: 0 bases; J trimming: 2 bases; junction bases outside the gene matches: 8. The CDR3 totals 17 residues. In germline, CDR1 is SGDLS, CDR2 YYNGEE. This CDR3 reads CASSVGGAGPTYNEQFF. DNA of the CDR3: TGTGCCAGCAGCGTAGGCGGAGCGGGGCCTACCTACAATGAGCAGTTCTTC.

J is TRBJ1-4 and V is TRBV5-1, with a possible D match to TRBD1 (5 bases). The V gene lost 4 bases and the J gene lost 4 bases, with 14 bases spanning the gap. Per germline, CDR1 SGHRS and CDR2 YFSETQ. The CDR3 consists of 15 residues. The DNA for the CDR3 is TGCGCCAGCAGCCGTACCCGACAGAATAATGAAAAACTGTTTTTT. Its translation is CASSRTRQNNEKLFF. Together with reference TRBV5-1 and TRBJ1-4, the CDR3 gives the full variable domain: KAGVTQTPRYLIKTRGQQVTLSCSPISGHRSVSWYQQTPGQGLQFLFEYFSETQRNKGNFPGRFSGRQFSNSRSEMNVSTLELGDSALYLCASSRTRQNNEKLFFGSGTQLSVL.

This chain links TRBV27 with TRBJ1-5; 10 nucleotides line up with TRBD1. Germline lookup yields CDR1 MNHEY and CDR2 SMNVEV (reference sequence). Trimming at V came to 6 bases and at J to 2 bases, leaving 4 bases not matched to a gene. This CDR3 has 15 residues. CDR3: CASSRQGAGNQPQHF. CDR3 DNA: TGTGCCAGCAGCCGACAGGGGGCAGGCAATCAGCCCCAGCATTTT.

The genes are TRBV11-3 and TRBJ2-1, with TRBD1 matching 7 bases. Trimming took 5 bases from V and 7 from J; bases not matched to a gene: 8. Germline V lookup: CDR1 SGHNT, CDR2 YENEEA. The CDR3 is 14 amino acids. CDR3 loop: CASSPDRMGNEQFF. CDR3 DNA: TGTGCCAGCAGCCCGGACAGGATGGGGAATGAGCAGTTCTTC.

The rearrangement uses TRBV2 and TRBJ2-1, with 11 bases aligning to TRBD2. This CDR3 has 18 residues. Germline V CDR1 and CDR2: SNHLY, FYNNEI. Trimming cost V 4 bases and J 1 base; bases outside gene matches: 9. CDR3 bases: TGTGCCAGCAGTGGGAGTAGCGGGAGGGCCCCGTCCTACAATGAGCAGTTCTTC. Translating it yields CASSGSSGRAPSYNEQFF. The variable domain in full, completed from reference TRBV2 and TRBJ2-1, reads EPEVTQTPSHQVTQMGQEVILRCVPISNHLYFYWYRQILGQKVEFLVSFYNNEISEKSEIFDDQFSVERPDGSNFTLKIRSTKLEDSAMYFCASSGSSGRAPSYNEQFFGPGTRLTVL.

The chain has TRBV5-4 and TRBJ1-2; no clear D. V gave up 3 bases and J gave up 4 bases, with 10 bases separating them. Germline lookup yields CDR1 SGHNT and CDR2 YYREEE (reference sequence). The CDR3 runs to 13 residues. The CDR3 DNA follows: TGTGCCAGCAGCTCTGTGCTTAGCTATGGCTACACCTTC. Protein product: CASSSVLSYGYTF.

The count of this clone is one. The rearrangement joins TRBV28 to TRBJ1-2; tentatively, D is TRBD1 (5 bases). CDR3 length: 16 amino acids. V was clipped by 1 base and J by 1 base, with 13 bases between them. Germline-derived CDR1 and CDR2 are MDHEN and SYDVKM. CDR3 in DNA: TGTGCCAGCAGTTTATATCAGGGTTCCGTTAACTATGGCTACACCTTC. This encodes CASSLYQGSVNYGYTF.

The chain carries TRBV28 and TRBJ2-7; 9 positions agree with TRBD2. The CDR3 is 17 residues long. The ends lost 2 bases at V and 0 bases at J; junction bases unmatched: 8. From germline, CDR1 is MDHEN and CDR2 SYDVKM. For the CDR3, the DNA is TGTGCCAGCAGTTTAGGCGGGAGGGCTTCGAGCTCCTACGAGCAGTACTTC. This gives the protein CASSLGGRASSSYEQYF. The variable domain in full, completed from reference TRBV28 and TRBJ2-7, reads DVKVTQSSRYLVKRTGEKVFLECVQDMDHENMFWYRQDPGLGLRLIYFSYDVKMKEKGDIPEGYSVSREKKERFSLILESASTNQTSMYLCASSLGGRASSSYEQYFGPGTRLTVT.

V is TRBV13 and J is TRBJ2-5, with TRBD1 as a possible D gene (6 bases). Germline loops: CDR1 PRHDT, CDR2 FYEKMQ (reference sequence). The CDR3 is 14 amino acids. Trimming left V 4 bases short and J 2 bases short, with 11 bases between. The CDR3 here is CASSSPGQQETQYF. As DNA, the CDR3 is TGTGCCAGCAGCTCTCCGGGACAACAAGAGACCCAGTACTTC.

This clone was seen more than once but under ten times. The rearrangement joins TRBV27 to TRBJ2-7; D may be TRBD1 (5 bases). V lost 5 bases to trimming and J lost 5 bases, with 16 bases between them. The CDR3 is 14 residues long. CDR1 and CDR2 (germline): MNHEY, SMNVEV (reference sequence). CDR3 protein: CASSPNGATDEQYF. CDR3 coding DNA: TGTGCCAGCAGTCCCAATGGGGCTACCGACGAGCAGTACTTC.

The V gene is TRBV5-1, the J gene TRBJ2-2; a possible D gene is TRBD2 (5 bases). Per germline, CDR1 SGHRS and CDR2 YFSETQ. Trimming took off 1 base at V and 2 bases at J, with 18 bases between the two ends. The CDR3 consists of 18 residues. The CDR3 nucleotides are TGCGCCAGCAGCTTGTTTGCTCCAGGAGGAGGCAACACCGGGGAGCTGTTTTTT. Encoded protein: CASSLFAPGGGNTGELFF.

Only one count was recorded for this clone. The CDR3: CASSEGPGLNTEAFF. The CDR3 bases are TGTGCCAGCAGTGAAGGTCCAGGGTTGAACACTGAAGCTTTCTTT. This chain uses TRBV6-1 with TRBJ1-1, with TRBD1 as a possible D gene (5 bases). The V gene's germline CDR1 is MNHNS and CDR2 SASEGT. This CDR3 has 15 residues. Trimming took 1 base from V and 0 from J, leaving 9 bases between them.

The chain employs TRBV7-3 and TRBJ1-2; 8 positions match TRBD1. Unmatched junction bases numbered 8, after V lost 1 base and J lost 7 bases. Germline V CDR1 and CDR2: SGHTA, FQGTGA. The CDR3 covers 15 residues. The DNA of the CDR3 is TGTGCCAGCAGCTTAAGACGGACAGGGACGTCTGGCTACACCTTC. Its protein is CASSLRRTGTSGYTF.

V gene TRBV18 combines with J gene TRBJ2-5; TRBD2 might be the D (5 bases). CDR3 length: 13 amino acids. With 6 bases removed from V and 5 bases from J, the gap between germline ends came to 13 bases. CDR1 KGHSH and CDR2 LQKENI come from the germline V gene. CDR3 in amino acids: CASSPRGGETQYF. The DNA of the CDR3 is TGTGCCAGCTCCCCCCGGGGTGGGGAGACCCAGTACTTC.

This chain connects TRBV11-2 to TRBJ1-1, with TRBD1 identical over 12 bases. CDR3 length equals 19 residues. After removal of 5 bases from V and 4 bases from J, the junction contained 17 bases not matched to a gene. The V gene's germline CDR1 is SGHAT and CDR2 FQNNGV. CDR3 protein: CASSRFGTGGLVRSTEAFF. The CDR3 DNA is TGTGCCAGCAGCCGCTTCGGGACAGGGGGCCTGGTTAGGAGCACTGAAGCTTTCTTT.

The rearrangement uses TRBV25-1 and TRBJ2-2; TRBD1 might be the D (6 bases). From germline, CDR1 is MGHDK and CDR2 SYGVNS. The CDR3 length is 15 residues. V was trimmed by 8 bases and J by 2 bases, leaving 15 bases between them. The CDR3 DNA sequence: TGTGCCAGCTCCCCGGGACACGTAAACACCGGGGAGCTGTTTTTT. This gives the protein CASSPGHVNTGELFF.

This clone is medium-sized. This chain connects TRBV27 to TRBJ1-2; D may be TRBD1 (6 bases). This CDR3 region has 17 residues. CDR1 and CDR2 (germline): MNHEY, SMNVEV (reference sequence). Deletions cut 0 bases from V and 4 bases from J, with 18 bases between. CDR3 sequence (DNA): TGTGCCAGCAGTTTATCAATAATAGTATTGGACAGCTATGGCTACACCTTC. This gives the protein CASSLSIIVLDSYGYTF.

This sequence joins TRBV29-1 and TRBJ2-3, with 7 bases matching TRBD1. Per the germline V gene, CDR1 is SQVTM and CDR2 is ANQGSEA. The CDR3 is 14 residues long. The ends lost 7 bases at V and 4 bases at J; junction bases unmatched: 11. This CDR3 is CSGTGAPTSDTQYF. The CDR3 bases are TGCAGCGGCACAGGGGCCCCCACCTCAGATACGCAGTATTTT.

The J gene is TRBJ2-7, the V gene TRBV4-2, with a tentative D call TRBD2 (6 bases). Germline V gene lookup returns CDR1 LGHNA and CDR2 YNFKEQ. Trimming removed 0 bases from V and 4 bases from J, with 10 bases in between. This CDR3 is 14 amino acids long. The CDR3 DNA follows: TGTGCCAGCAGCCAAGATAAGCTAGCGTACGAGCAGTACTTC. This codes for CASSQDKLAYEQYF.

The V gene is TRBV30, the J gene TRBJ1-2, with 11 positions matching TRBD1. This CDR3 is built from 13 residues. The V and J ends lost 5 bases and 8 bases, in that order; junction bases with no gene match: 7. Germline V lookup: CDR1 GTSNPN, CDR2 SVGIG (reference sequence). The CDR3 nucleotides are TGTGCCTGGGACTCGGGACAGGGGGAAGGCTACACCTTC. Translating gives CAWDSGQGEGYTF.

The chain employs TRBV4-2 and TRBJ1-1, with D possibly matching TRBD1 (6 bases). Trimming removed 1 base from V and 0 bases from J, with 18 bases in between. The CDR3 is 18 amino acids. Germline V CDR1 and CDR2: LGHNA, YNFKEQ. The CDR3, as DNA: TGTGCCAGCAGCCAAGCGTCAGGGGCCTCTACCATGAACACTGAAGCTTTCTTT. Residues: CASSQASGASTMNTEAFF.

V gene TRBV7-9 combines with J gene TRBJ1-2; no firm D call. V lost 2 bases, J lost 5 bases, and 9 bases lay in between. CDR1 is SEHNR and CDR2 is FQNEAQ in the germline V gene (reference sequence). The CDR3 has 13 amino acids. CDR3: CASSLFQAYGYTF. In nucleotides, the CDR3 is TGTGCCAGCAGCTTATTTCAAGCTTATGGCTACACCTTC. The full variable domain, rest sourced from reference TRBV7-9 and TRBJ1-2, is DTGVSQNPRHKITKRGQNVTFRCDPISEHNRLYWYRQTLGQGPEFLTYFQNEAQLEKSRLLSDRFSAERPKGSFSTLEIQRTEQGDSAMYLCASSLFQAYGYTFGSGTRLTVV.

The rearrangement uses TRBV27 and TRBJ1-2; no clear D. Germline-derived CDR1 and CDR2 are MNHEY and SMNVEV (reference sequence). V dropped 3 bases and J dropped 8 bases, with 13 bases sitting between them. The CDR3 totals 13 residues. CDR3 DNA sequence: TGTGCCAGCAGTTTTGCCCCGAGGGAAGGCTACACCTTC. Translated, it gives CASSFAPREGYTF.